These 19 T cell receptor beta chains originate from one sample sequenced in a study of cytomegalovirus exposure and HLA in healthy donors. Vbeta (60) and Jbeta (13) primers were used in the PCR. Profiled with immunoSEQ multiplex PCR; TCRdb holds only in-frame clones, not every one. The sample contains around 180,000 clones, approximately 80% of which appear only once. Specimen: PBMCs. Receptor source: a girl between 2 and 10 years old in good health and CMV-seropositive.

This clone was observed once. This chain connects TRBV19 to TRBJ2-4; 7 bases match TRBD2. CDR1 LNHDA and CDR2 SQIVND come from the germline V gene (reference sequence). V was clipped by 4 bases and J by 0 bases; unmatched bases: 3. The CDR3 covers 15 residues. The CDR3 spells CASSNRGEAKNIQYF. CDR3 nucleotides: TGTGCCAGTAGTAACCGGGGGGAAGCCAAAAACATTCAGTACTTC. The full variable domain, completed using reference TRBV19 and TRBJ2-4, is DGGITQSPKYLFRKEGQNVTLSCEQNLNHDAMYWYRQDPGQGLRLIYYSQIVNDFQKGDIAEGYSVSREKKESFPLTVTSAQKNPTAFYLCASSNRGEAKNIQYFGAGTRLSVL.

The V call is TRBV11-2, the J call TRBJ1-2; D is unresolved. Germline values: CDR1 SGHAT, CDR2 FQNNGV. CDR3 length equals 15 residues. Trimming cost V 1 base and J 2 bases, with 11 bases left between them. For the CDR3, the DNA is TGTGCCAGCAGCTTAGTTGACACCTTAAACTATGGCTACACCTTC. The encoded protein is CASSLVDTLNYGYTF.

The chain recombines TRBV7-2 with TRBJ2-3, with D possibly matching TRBD2 (5 bases). This CDR3 contains 15 residues. The V gene lost 5 bases and the J gene lost 0 bases, with 12 bases spanning the gap. Germline V CDR1 and CDR2: SGHTA, FQGNSA. The DNA of the CDR3 is TGTGCCAGCAGCCGACTACAGACAAGCACAGATACGCAGTATTTT. It is translated as CASSRLQTSTDTQYF.

The chain has TRBV29-1 and TRBJ2-3, with TRBD1 matching 9 bases. The CDR3 sequence is 13 residues long. CDR1 and CDR2 (germline): SQVTM, ANQGSEA. Trimming took 4 bases from V and 1 from J; bases not matched to a gene: 0. The CDR3 is CSVGTGGTDTQYF. The CDR3 DNA reads as TGCAGCGTTGGGACAGGGGGCACAGATACGCAGTATTTT.

The chain recombines TRBV4-1 with TRBJ1-5; D not certain. V lost 1 base to trimming and J lost 1 base, with 8 bases between them. The germline CDR1 and CDR2 sequences are MGHRA and YSYEKL. CDR3 size: 15 residues. CDR3 in amino acids: CASSQGLRSNQPQHF. The CDR3, as DNA: TGCGCCAGCAGCCAAGGTTTGAGGAGCAATCAGCCCCAGCATTTT.

CDR3 DNA sequence: TGTGCCAGCAGTCTCAGGGGACTAACAGATACGCAGTATTTT. This translates into CASSLRGLTDTQYF. The rearrangement joins TRBV6-5 to TRBJ2-3; TRBD2 might be the D (7 bases). Germline CDR1 reads MNHEY; CDR2 reads SVGAGI. The CDR3 totals 14 residues. V was cut by 5 bases and J by 3 bases, with 12 bases left in between.

The chain links TRBV6-1 to TRBJ2-7, with 7 bases lining up with TRBD1. The CDR3 extends over 12 amino acids. J gave up 6 bases and V 7 bases, and 6 bases lay outside the gene matches. Germline lookup yields CDR1 MNHNS and CDR2 SASEGT. As DNA, the CDR3 is TGTGCCAGCATCTCCTCAGGGGGCGAGCAGTACTTC. It translates to CASISSGGEQYF.

The genes are TRBV13 and TRBJ2-5; TRBD1 agrees at 8 bases. The J call could be wrong; TRBJ2-7 is a better fit for the DNA end. Germline V lookup: CDR1 PRHDT, CDR2 FYEKMQ (reference sequence). This CDR3 comprises 14 residues. In DNA, the CDR3 is TGTGCCAGCAGCTTTAACAGGGGGGTTTCCGAGCAGTACTTC. Translating it yields CASSFNRGVSEQYF.

The CDR3 DNA reads TGTGCCAGCAGCCTAGCGACAGCCAAAAACATTCAGTACTTC. As protein: CASSLATAKNIQYF. The rearrangement uses TRBV2 and TRBJ2-4; weak D call: TRBD2 (6 bases). The CDR3 has 14 residues. Per the germline V gene, CDR1 is SNHLY and CDR2 is FYNNEI. Between the trimmed V and J ends, which lost 6 bases and 0 bases, there was a span of 9 bases.

This chain connects TRBV28 to TRBJ1-2, with 8 bases that match TRBD1. The CDR3 sequence is 17 residues long. V shed 4 bases and J 4 bases; nucleotides not matched to a gene: 14. Per the germline V gene, CDR1 is MDHEN and CDR2 is SYDVKM. The CDR3 coding sequence is TGTGCCAGCAGTTCCCCGTGGACAGGGAGGGCTACCTATGGCTACACCTTC. Amino acids: CASSSPWTGRATYGYTF.

This clone occurred a few times. J is TRBJ1-3 and V is TRBV7-8; D is unresolved. The germline CDR1 and CDR2 sequences are SGHVS and FQNEAQ. This CDR3 contains 13 residues. The V end lost 6 bases, the J end lost 0 bases, and 6 bases lay between the germline ends. CDR3 loop: CASSFYSGNTIYF. CDR3 nucleotides: TGTGCCAGCAGTTTTTACTCTGGAAACACCATATATTTT.

This rearrangement joins TRBV5-6 to TRBJ2-1; 7 bases are a match to TRBD2. J gave up 0 bases and V 5 bases, and 5 bases lay outside the gene matches. CDR1 is SGHDT, CDR2 YYEEEE, per germline. The CDR3 extends over 15 amino acids. The CDR3 is CASRERGASYNEQFF. The CDR3, as DNA: TGTGCCAGCAGGGAGCGGGGCGCCTCCTACAATGAGCAGTTCTTC.

This chain joins TRBV4-1 and TRBJ2-7, with 7 positions matching TRBD2. V lost 4 bases to trimming and J lost 0 bases; unmatched junction nucleotides: 3. Germline V lookup: CDR1 MGHRA, CDR2 YSYEKL. This CDR3 has 14 residues. The CDR3 nucleotides are TGCGCCAGCAGCCTCGGGGGGAGCTCCTACGAGCAGTACTTC. Its protein product is CASSLGGSSYEQYF.

The CDR3 DNA is TGCGCCAGCAGCTTGGGTTTGACAGGGGGCACTGAAGCTTTCTTT. Amino acids: CASSLGLTGGTEAFF. V usage is TRBV5-1 and J usage is TRBJ1-1; 9 nucleotides match TRBD1. There are 15 residues in the CDR3. CDR1 and CDR2 from the germline V gene are SGHRS and YFSETQ. Trimming removed 0 bases from V and 4 bases from J; junction bases left unmatched: 4.

This chain links TRBV30 with TRBJ1-2; possible D gene TRBD1, 5 bases. Germline CDR1 GTSNPN, CDR2 SVGIG (reference sequence). Trimming removed 5 bases at V and 4 bases at J, with 11 bases between. The CDR3 sequence is 12 residues long. This chain's CDR3 is CAWVNRPYGYTF. In DNA form, the CDR3 reads TGTGCCTGGGTTAACAGGCCCTATGGCTACACCTTC.

The CDR3 DNA follows: TGCGCCAGCAGCGGACAGGGGCCCTACGAGCAGTACTTC. It translates to CASSGQGPYEQYF. V usage is TRBV5-1 and J usage is TRBJ2-7; 9 bases are a match to TRBD1. This CDR3 has 13 residues. Per germline, CDR1 SGHRS and CDR2 YFSETQ. The junction had 1 base not matched to a gene; V was cut back by 4 bases and J by 2 bases.

This clone came up many times. The chain employs TRBV7-2 and TRBJ2-7; TRBD2 is a possible D gene (6 bases). This CDR3 region has 15 residues. Per germline, CDR1 SGHTA and CDR2 FQGNSA. The germline V and J ends were trimmed by 5 bases and 4 bases, with 18 bases remaining between them. The CDR3 loop reads CASSGGGAGRYEQYF. Here the CDR3 DNA reads TGTGCCAGCAGCGGTGGCGGGGCAGGGAGGTACGAGCAGTACTTC.

The chain employs TRBV5-6 and TRBJ1-5; D gene unclear. Germline values: CDR1 SGHDT, CDR2 YYEEEE. The V end was cut by 3 bases, the J end by 6 bases, with 7 bases between. The CDR3 is made up of 12 amino acids. Written as DNA, the CDR3 is TGTGCCAGCAGCTCACGGTCTCAGCCCCAGCATTTT. This codes for CASSSRSQPQHF.

This clone was counted only a few times. The chain has TRBV6-1 and TRBJ2-7, with 8 positions matching TRBD1. The germline V gene encodes CDR1 MNHNS and CDR2 SASEGT. The V segment lost 6 bases and the J segment 7 bases; nucleotides outside the gene matches: 11. This CDR3 region has 14 residues. The chain's CDR3 is CASRPPRQGAEQYF. CDR3 nucleotides: TGTGCCAGCAGACCTCCCCGGCAGGGGGCAGAGCAGTACTTC.